These 22 T cell receptor beta chains came from one sample sequenced in a study of blood T cell repertoires in COVID-19. Sequencing used immunoSEQ multiplex PCR; TCRdb keeps in-frame clones, though not all of them. The table has roughly 240,000 clones, 65% to 90% seen once; the top ten hold about 5.1%. Source material: peripheral blood. All receptors come from a man over 45 with COVID-19, enrolled during active disease.

The chain has TRBV19 and TRBJ1-2; D is uncertain. The CDR3 contains 17 residues. Trimming took off 5 bases at V and 4 bases at J, with 23 bases between the two ends. Germline V gives CDR1 LNHDA, CDR2 SQIVND (reference sequence). The CDR3 protein is CASSPRRGANNLYGYTF. The DNA of the CDR3 is TGTGCCAGTAGTCCGCGTCGAGGAGCTAACAACCTCTATGGCTACACCTTC.

The rearrangement joins TRBV14 to TRBJ1-6; TRBD1 is a possible D gene (5 bases). V was trimmed by 2 bases and J by 7 bases, leaving 9 bases between them. CDR1 and CDR2 (germline): SGHDN, FVKESK. The CDR3 spans 14 residues. The CDR3 region is CASSQQGGNSPLHF. CDR3 in DNA: TGTGCCAGCAGCCAACAGGGAGGCAATTCACCCCTCCACTTT.

The chain is built from TRBV7-2 and TRBJ2-2, with 9 bases lining up with TRBD1. The CDR3 has 15 residues. Germline-derived CDR1 and CDR2 are SGHTA and FQGNSA. V lost 7 bases and J lost 3; bases outside the gene matches: 6. CDR3 DNA sequence: TGTGCCAGCAAGCCGGGACAGGGAGACACCGGGGAGCTGTTTTTT. As protein: CASKPGQGDTGELFF.

The chain employs TRBV18 and TRBJ1-6; D unclear. CDR1 KGHSH and CDR2 LQKENI come from the germline V gene. CDR3 length equals 15 residues. V lost 2 bases to trimming and J lost 7 bases, with 12 bases between them. The CDR3 is CASSPSRSWNSPLHF. The DNA of the CDR3 is TGTGCCAGCTCACCATCCCGGAGTTGGAATTCACCCCTCCACTTT.

The rearrangement uses TRBV7-9 and TRBJ2-3, with D perhaps matching TRBD2 (6 bases). Looked up from germline, CDR1 is SEHNR and CDR2 is FQNEAQ (reference sequence). The V end was cut by 4 bases, the J end by 4 bases, with 12 bases between. The CDR3 runs 14 residues. CDR3 coding DNA: TGTGCCAGCAGCTCCATCGGGGGAGCAGATACGCAGTATTTT. Residues: CASSSIGGADTQYF.

The gene calls are TRBV7-2 and TRBJ1-4, with D unclear. Trimming pared 5 bases from V and 4 bases from J, leaving 11 bases between. The CDR3 consists of 14 residues. Germline V CDR1 and CDR2: SGHTA, FQGNSA. CDR3 nucleotides: TGTGCCAGCAGCGCCCGACGGAGTAATGAAAAACTGTTTTTT. Its protein is CASSARRSNEKLFF. Supplemented by reference TRBV7-2 and TRBJ1-4, the full variable domain reads GAGVSQSPSNKVTEKGKDVELRCDPISGHTALYWYRQSLGQGLEFLIYFQGNSAPDKSGLPSDRFSAERTGGSVSTLTIQRTQQEDSAVYLCASSARRSNEKLFFGSGTQLSVL.

The chain recombines TRBV19 with TRBJ1-1, with 7 bases matching TRBD1. CDR3 size: 14 residues. The V gene end was trimmed by 5 bases and the J gene end by 2 bases; junction bases not matched to a gene: 5. Germline CDR1 and CDR2: LNHDA and SQIVND (reference sequence). CDR3 nucleotide sequence: TGTGCCAGTAGTCCCCAGGGGGATAACACTGAAGCTTTCTTT. It translates to CASSPQGDNTEAFF.

This chain links TRBV24-1 with TRBJ2-2; the match to TRBD1 covers 9 bases. This CDR3 spans 15 amino acids. Per the germline V gene, CDR1 is KGHDR and CDR2 is SFDVKD. V shed 9 bases and J 3 bases; nucleotides not matched to a gene: 7. This CDR3 is CATLDRGLYTGELFF. CDR3 coding DNA: TGTGCCACCTTGGACAGGGGCCTGTACACCGGGGAGCTGTTTTTT.

This sequence joins TRBV5-4 and TRBJ2-3, with 9 bases lining up with TRBD1. The CDR3 consists of 15 residues. Germline V gene data show CDR1 as SGHNT and CDR2 as YYREEE (reference sequence). V was clipped by 0 bases and J by 2 bases; unmatched bases: 1. The chain's CDR3 is CASSLDRGLTDTQYF. In DNA form, the CDR3 reads TGTGCCAGCAGCTTGGACAGGGGGCTCACAGATACGCAGTATTTT.

The V call is TRBV19, the J call TRBJ2-7; D gene unclear. The CDR3 is made up of 12 amino acids. Trimming stripped 1 base from V and 5 bases from J, with 6 bases between. Germline assignment: CDR1 LNHDA and CDR2 SQIVND (reference sequence). CDR3 in DNA: TGTGCCAGTAGTATAGGTGAGGACGAGCAGTACTTC. Its protein product is CASSIGEDEQYF.

The chain is built from TRBV11-3 and TRBJ2-1, with TRBD2 identical over 11 bases. With 5 bases clipped from V and 4 bases from J, the junction kept 4 bases outside the gene matches. Looked up from germline, CDR1 is SGHNT and CDR2 is YENEEA. The CDR3 length is 15 residues. The DNA for the CDR3 is TGTGCCAGCAGCCCTACTAGCGGGGGATACAATGAGCAGTTCTTC. Translation: CASSPTSGGYNEQFF.

The chain links TRBV6-2 or TRBV6-3 to TRBJ2-3; D not resolved. Trimming removed 5 bases at V and 1 base at J, with 10 bases between. Germline loops: CDR1 MNHEY, CDR2 SVGEGT. The CDR3 totals 14 residues. CDR3 in amino acids: CASSLRRGTDTQYF. The CDR3 DNA follows: TGTGCCAGCAGTCTGCGGCGCGGCACAGATACGCAGTATTTT.

This clone was detected once. This chain uses TRBV18 with TRBJ2-7; no reliable D call. Trimming shortened V by 1 base and J by 7 bases, and 11 bases separated the two germline ends. This CDR3 contains 13 residues. Germline assignment: CDR1 KGHSH and CDR2 LQKENI. The CDR3 region is CASSPHTVYEQYF. CDR3 nucleotides: TGTGCCAGCTCACCACACACAGTATATGAGCAGTACTTC.

This clone occurred once. This chain joins TRBV11-2 and TRBJ1-4; D is unresolved. This CDR3 has 14 amino acids. Germline CDR1 is SGHAT and CDR2 is FQNNGV. Between the trimmed V and J ends, which lost 4 bases and 3 bases, there was a span of 9 bases. CDR3 bases: TGTGCCAGCAGCTCGAACGGGGCTAATGAAAAACTGTTTTTT. Its translation is CASSSNGANEKLFF.

The rearrangement uses TRBV5-1 and TRBJ1-4; unclear D gene. Trimming took 0 bases from V and 7 from J, leaving 7 bases between them. The CDR3 spans 13 residues. Germline lookup yields CDR1 SGHRS and CDR2 YFSETQ. CDR3: CASSLAPGEKLFF. The CDR3 DNA is TGCGCCAGCAGCTTGGCCCCAGGTGAAAAACTGTTTTTT.

V is TRBV6-5 and J is TRBJ1-3; 7 bases fit TRBD1. V lost 5 bases, J lost 4 bases, and 8 bases stayed unmatched. Germline V CDR1 and CDR2: MNHEY, SVGAGI. The CDR3 has 15 residues. The CDR3 nucleotides are TGTGCCAGCAGTACCTACGGACAGGCAGGAAACACCATATATTTT. Translation gives CASSTYGQAGNTIYF.

The chain is built from TRBV28 and TRBJ1-1, with TRBD1 as a possible D gene (6 bases). CDR1 MDHEN and CDR2 SYDVKM come from the germline V gene. The CDR3 has 15 amino acids. V shed 5 bases and J shed 7 bases, with 20 bases lying between them. CDR3 DNA sequence: TGTGCCAGCAGTCCCCCAGGGGTTAATGACCTTGAAGCTTTCTTT. Protein sequence: CASSPPGVNDLEAFF.

Note on this clone: The same CDR3 also results from other DNA sequences found in this sample. The chain links TRBV2 to TRBJ2-7; weak D call: TRBD1 (5 bases). V lost 4 bases to trimming and J lost 2 bases, with 9 bases between them. The CDR3 is 13 amino acids. Germline CDR1 is SNHLY and CDR2 is FYNNEI. The CDR3 reads CASSVTGAYEQYF. CDR3 nucleotide sequence: TGTGCCAGCAGTGTCACAGGAGCCTACGAGCAGTACTTC.

This clone came up once. The chain has TRBV4-1 and TRBJ2-7, with 14 bases fitting TRBD2. This CDR3 is 14 amino acids long. Trimming took 4 bases from V and 8 from J; bases not matched to a gene: 4. The germline V gene encodes CDR1 MGHRA and CDR2 YSYEKL. In DNA form, the CDR3 reads TGCGCCAGCAGCCCCGGACTAGCGGGGGGAAAGCAGTACTTC. Translated: CASSPGLAGGKQYF.

The chain joins TRBV6-5 to TRBJ2-7; D remains ambiguous. The CDR3 covers 13 residues. Germline V CDR1 and CDR2: MNHEY, SVGAGI. Trimming stripped 2 bases from V and 2 bases from J, with 7 bases between. The CDR3 DNA follows: TGTGCCAGCAGTTACCTTTCTCCCTACGAGCAGTACTTC. It encodes CASSYLSPYEQYF.

The V gene is TRBV7-9, the J gene TRBJ1-6; D gene unclear. CDR3 length: 12 residues. Trimming took 5 bases from V and 7 from J, leaving 6 bases between them. The germline V gene has CDR1 SEHNR and CDR2 FQNEAQ (reference sequence). This CDR3 reads CASSPQNSPLHF. In DNA form, the CDR3 reads TGTGCCAGCAGCCCACAAAATTCACCCCTCCACTTT. Drawing the rest from reference TRBV7-9 and TRBJ1-6, the complete variable domain is DTGVSQNPRHKITKRGQNVTFRCDPISEHNRLYWYRQTLGQGPEFLTYFQNEAQLEKSRLLSDRFSAERPKGSFSTLEIQRTEQGDSAMYLCASSPQNSPLHFGNGTRLTVT.

The J gene is TRBJ2-7, the V gene TRBV6-5; weak D call: TRBD1 (6 bases). Trimming removed 8 bases at V and 7 bases at J, with 15 bases between. This CDR3 comprises 12 residues. Germline V gives CDR1 MNHEY, CDR2 SVGAGI. In DNA form, the CDR3 reads TGTGCCAGCCCGCCAGGGGCGTGGGAGCAGTACTTC. Its protein product is CASPPGAWEQYF.